Presented here are 32 T cell receptor beta chains from one specimen sequenced in a study of molecular identifiers for immune sequencing clone quantification. TCRdb redid the calling of the PCR reads with MiXCR, one entry per CDR3 protein. The sample records tens of thousands of distinct CDR3 sequences, around a fifth being singletons. Sequencing was done on a sample of naive CD8+ T cells from blood, with Jurkat cell RNA spiked in. Subset described: FACS-sorted CD8+CD4-CCR7+CD45RA+ naive T cells. The source is a human donor in good health. Some libraries in this study had Jurkat cell RNA spiked in.

This clonotype occurred many times. The gene calls are TRBV4-1 and TRBJ2-3; TRBD2 might be the D (6 bases). The V gene's germline CDR1 is MGHRA and CDR2 YSYEKL. This CDR3 is 15 amino acids long. Deletions cut 10 bases from V and 0 bases from J, with 17 bases between. In nucleotides, the CDR3 is TGCGCCACCTACCAAGGGCGGGACAGCACAGATACGCAGTATTTT. Protein sequence: CATYQGRDSTDTQYF.

The chain joins TRBV7-3 to TRBJ2-1, with D maybe TRBD2 (5 bases). The CDR3 is 14 residues long. Trimming cost V 0 bases and J 3 bases, with 6 bases left between them. Germline assignment: CDR1 SGHTA and CDR2 FQGTGA. The CDR3 region has the DNA TGTGCCAGCAGCTTAACTCGGGACTACAATGAGCAGTTCTTC. Its protein is CASSLTRDYNEQFF.

This clonotype was observed once. This may stem from a read error, because a much larger clone lies one nucleotide away. V is TRBV9 and J is TRBJ1-1, with a tentative D call TRBD1 (5 bases). CDR1 SGDLS and CDR2 YYNGEE come from the germline V gene. This CDR3 has 13 residues. CDR3 nucleotide sequence: TGTGCCAGCAGTGTCGGGGGGAGGACTGTAGCTTTCTTT. Its translation is CASSVGGRTVAFF.

This clonotype came up many times. J is TRBJ2-3 and V is TRBV4-3, with TRBD1 identical over 7 bases. The CDR3 sequence is 15 residues long. Looked up from germline, CDR1 is LGHNA and CDR2 is YSLEER. Trimming removed 0 bases from V and 0 bases from J; junction bases left unmatched: 0. CDR3: CASSQEDRSTDTQYF. The CDR3 DNA reads as TGCGCCAGCAGCCAAGAGGACAGGAGCACAGATACGCAGTATTTT.

This clonotype was recorded many times. The gene calls are TRBV28 and TRBJ2-2, with D uncertain. This CDR3 is built from 15 residues. V was clipped by 5 bases and J by 1 base, with 11 bases between them. Germline CDR1 and CDR2: MDHEN and SYDVKM. The CDR3 here is CASSSAELNTGELFF. The CDR3 nucleotides read TGTGCCAGCAGTAGTGCCGAACTGAACACCGGGGAGCTGTTTTTT.

Many counts were recorded for this clonotype. The chain recombines TRBV5-5 with TRBJ2-3; D possibly corresponds to TRBD2 (6 bases). Trimming pared 0 bases from V and 0 bases from J, leaving 11 bases between. CDR3 length: 16 residues. Germline CDR1 reads SGHKS; CDR2 reads YYEKEE (reference sequence). CDR3 sequence reads: CASSLEGGVSTDTQYF. For the CDR3, the DNA is TGTGCCAGCAGCTTGGAAGGCGGGGTCAGCACAGATACGCAGTATTTT.

About this clonotype itself: It may be a read error: a sequence one base away is much more abundant. This is likely a read error, given that the CDR3 carries no conserved phenylalanine or tryptophan at its end. The rearrangement joins TRBV19 to TRBJ2-3, with no clear D. Germline V gene data show CDR1 as LNHDA and CDR2 as SQIVND (reference sequence). The CDR3 runs to 13 residues. V was trimmed by 3 bases and J by 0 bases, leaving 4 bases between them. CDR3 nucleotides: TGTGCCAGTAGTATTTGGAGCACAGATACGCAGTATCTT. Translated, it gives CASSIWSTDTQYL.

This clonotype was picked up many times. The chain carries TRBV29-1 and TRBJ2-7; the D call may be TRBD1 or TRBD2 (6 bases each). This CDR3 is 13 amino acids long. V was cut by 4 bases and J by 2 bases, with 12 bases left in between. Germline CDR1 reads SQVTM; CDR2 reads ANQGSEA. The CDR3 sequence is CSVVGGQTYEQYF. The CDR3 DNA reads TGCAGCGTTGTTGGGGGGCAAACCTACGAGCAGTACTTC.

Only a few counts were recorded for this clonotype. V usage is TRBV11-2 and J usage is TRBJ1-1, with a possible D match to TRBD1 (6 bases). Per the germline V gene, CDR1 is SGHAT and CDR2 is FQNNGV. V was pared by 5 bases and J by 11 bases, with 18 bases between. The CDR3 totals 13 residues. The CDR3 region is CASSPGTRQEAFF. DNA of the CDR3: TGTGCCAGCAGCCCGGGGACACGCCAGGAGGCTTTCTTT.

This clonotype has a handful of counts. The chain recombines TRBV5-1 with TRBJ2-1; D is unresolved. V was cut by 3 bases and J by 0 bases, with 16 bases left in between. CDR1 is SGHRS, CDR2 YFSETQ, per germline. The CDR3 sequence is 17 residues long. The CDR3: CASSYGPSLSSYNEQFF. CDR3 DNA sequence: TGCGCCAGCAGCTACGGTCCCAGCCTCAGCTCCTACAATGAGCAGTTCTTC.

Of note for this clonotype: This may arise from a read error, as a much more abundant clone is one base away. This chain joins TRBV7-9 and TRBJ2-3, with 10 bases fitting TRBD2. Trimming cost V 1 base and J 4 bases; bases outside gene matches: 8. The CDR3 totals 17 residues. Germline-derived CDR1 and CDR2 are SEHNR and FQNEAQ (reference sequence). The CDR3 DNA reads as TGTGCCAGCAGCTTAGGTGTCGCTAGCGGGGGCGCAGATACGCAGTATTTT. Its protein product is CASSLGVASGGADTQYF.

The V call is TRBV19, the J call TRBJ1-1; D may be TRBD1 (6 bases). In germline, CDR1 is LNHDA, CDR2 SQIVND (reference sequence). This CDR3 comprises 13 residues. V lost 5 bases, J lost 6 bases, and 13 bases lay in between. CDR3 sequence (DNA): TGTGCCAGTAGTGTACAGGGTGAACCTGAAGCTTTCTTT. Protein sequence: CASSVQGEPEAFF.

This clonotype occurred many times. The CDR3 DNA is TGTGCCAAGCACAGGGGGTTCGACAATGAGCAGTTCTTC. It codes for CAKHRGFDNEQFF. The V call is TRBV24-1, the J call TRBJ2-1, with TRBD1 matching 8 bases. This CDR3 comprises 13 residues. Germline V gene lookup returns CDR1 KGHDR and CDR2 SFDVKD. V lost 11 bases to trimming and J lost 5 bases; unmatched junction nucleotides: 7.

This clonotype was detected ten times or more. The rearrangement links TRBV28 to TRBJ2-7; tentatively, D is TRBD2 (6 bases). V shed 5 bases and J shed 5 bases, with 7 bases lying between them. This CDR3 is 11 amino acids long. Per the germline V gene, CDR1 is MDHEN and CDR2 is SYDVKM. The CDR3, as DNA: TGTGCCAGCAGTAGGAGGGACGAGCAGTACTTC. This translates into CASSRRDEQYF.

The chain is built from TRBV27 and TRBJ2-1, with unresolved D. The CDR3 covers 15 residues. In germline, CDR1 is MNHEY, CDR2 SMNVEV (reference sequence). V lost 2 bases to trimming and J lost 0 bases, with 8 bases between them. In DNA, the CDR3 is TGTGCCAGCAGTTTAACCGGTAACTCCTACAATGAGCAGTTCTTC. Translation gives CASSLTGNSYNEQFF.

This clonotype was recorded many times. V is TRBV7-2 and J is TRBJ2-1; TRBD1 is a possible D gene (6 bases). V lost 4 bases, J lost 4 bases, and 8 bases lay in between. Germline CDR1 and CDR2: SGHTA and FQGNSA. This CDR3 spans 13 amino acids. CDR3 sequence reads: CASSSDSYNEQFF. DNA for the CDR3: TGTGCCAGCAGCTCGGACAGTTACAATGAGCAGTTCTTC.

This clonotype was counted many times. The genes are TRBV7-2 and TRBJ2-3; 9 bases align to TRBD1. V lost 0 bases and J lost 3; bases outside the gene matches: 1. The CDR3 contains 15 residues. The germline CDR1 and CDR2 sequences are SGHTA and FQGNSA. CDR3 DNA: TGTGCCAGCAGCTTAGCAGGACAGGGGACAGATACGCAGTATTTT. This gives the protein CASSLAGQGTDTQYF.

This clonotype occurred many times. The chain joins TRBV12-3 or TRBV12-4 to TRBJ1-2, with TRBD1 identical over 9 bases. CDR3 length: 14 residues. V lost 3 bases to trimming and J lost 4 bases; unmatched junction nucleotides: 3. Written as DNA, the CDR3 is TGTGCCAGCAGTTTCATGGACAGGGGCTATGGCTACACCTTC. This encodes CASSFMDRGYGYTF.

Concerning this clonotype: This clone may be a read error of a much larger clone one base away. The conserved closing phenylalanine or tryptophan is absent in this CDR3, likely reflecting a read error. The gene calls are TRBV6-2 or TRBV6-3 and TRBJ1-2, with D maybe TRBD1 (5 bases). Germline V gene data show CDR1 as MNHEY and CDR2 as SVGEGT. CDR3 length: 13 amino acids. The V end was cut by 5 bases, the J end by 3 bases, with 10 bases between. CDR3 residues: CASSQDTYYGYTS. The CDR3 DNA reads TGTGCCAGCAGTCAGGACACCTACTATGGCTACACCTCC.

This clonotype was detected many times. CDR3 region: CASSQDRAVQETQYF. The CDR3 DNA reads as TGCGCCAGCAGCCAAGATCGAGCGGTCCAAGAGACCCAGTACTTC. The chain uses TRBV4-1 and TRBJ2-5, with D maybe TRBD2 (5 bases). The V end lost 0 bases, the J end lost 1 base, and 9 bases lay between the germline ends. Per the germline V gene, CDR1 is MGHRA and CDR2 is YSYEKL. The CDR3 runs to 15 residues.

At least ten counts were recorded for this clonotype. The chain employs TRBV30 and TRBJ2-1; 7 nucleotides align to TRBD2. CDR3 length: 13 residues. The germline V gene has CDR1 GTSNPN and CDR2 SVGIG (reference sequence). Trimming removed 3 bases from V and 4 bases from J; junction bases left unmatched: 3. The CDR3 DNA reads as TGTGCCTGGAGGCTAGCGGAATACAATGAGCAGTTCTTC. It codes for CAWRLAEYNEQFF.

In this sample, this clonotype turned up many times. The chain is built from TRBV27 and TRBJ1-1, with D tentatively TRBD1 (5 bases). Trimming took 4 bases from V and 3 from J, leaving 15 bases between them. Germline assignment: CDR1 MNHEY and CDR2 SMNVEV (reference sequence). The CDR3 spans 15 residues. For the CDR3, the DNA is TGTGCCAGCAGTTCCCGGGGCGCTTGGGACACTGAAGCTTTCTTT. The encoded protein is CASSSRGAWDTEAFF.

This clonotype was counted a few times. The chain recombines TRBV6-2 or TRBV6-3 with TRBJ1-1; no firm D call. The CDR3 totals 12 residues. The germline V gene encodes CDR1 MNHEY and CDR2 SVGEGT. Trimming pared 2 bases from V and 8 bases from J, leaving 9 bases between. CDR3 protein: CASSYGMEEAFF. The CDR3 nucleotides read TGTGCCAGCAGTTACGGGATGGAAGAAGCTTTCTTT.

This clonotype was found many times. The chain links TRBV20-1 to TRBJ2-3, with TRBD1 identical over 7 bases. Losses at the gene ends were 0 bases for V and 2 bases for J; bases not matched to a gene: 8. This CDR3 is built from 16 residues. CDR1 and CDR2 (germline): DFQATT, SNEGSKA (reference sequence). The CDR3 spells CSARENRGTSTDTQYF. CDR3 DNA sequence: TGCAGTGCTAGAGAAAACAGGGGAACGTCCACAGATACGCAGTATTTT.

This clonotype was seen at least ten times. CDR3 DNA: TGCAGTGCTAGAGGGGATAGCGGCGGGCTCGATACGCAGTATTTT. Its protein is CSARGDSGGLDTQYF. V usage is TRBV20-1 and J usage is TRBJ2-3; weak D call: TRBD2 (6 bases). This CDR3 contains 15 residues. Looked up from germline, CDR1 is DFQATT and CDR2 is SNEGSKA (reference sequence). The V end lost 1 base, the J end lost 6 bases, and 17 bases lay between the germline ends.

This clonotype has just a few counts. The chain has TRBV5-6 and TRBJ2-7; possibly TRBD2 for D (5 bases). Per germline, CDR1 SGHDT and CDR2 YYEEEE. The ends were cut back, 3 bases at V and 0 bases at J, with 10 bases in the middle. This CDR3 is 14 amino acids long. The CDR3 nucleotides read TGTGCCAGCAGCTCCGCCGGGAACTCCTACGAGCAGTACTTC. It codes for CASSSAGNSYEQYF. Full variable domain (rest looked up from reference TRBV5-6 and TRBJ2-7): DAGVTQSPTHLIKTRGQQVTLRCSPKSGHDTVSWYQQALGQGPQFIFQYYEEEERQRGNFPDRFSGHQFPNYSSELNVNALLLGDSALYLCASSSAGNSYEQYFGPGTRLTVT.

The sample holds many counts of this clonotype. The V and J genes are TRBV4-3 and TRBJ2-7; unclear D gene. Trimming took 0 bases from V and 3 from J, leaving 12 bases between them. The CDR3 runs to 15 residues. Germline-derived CDR1 and CDR2 are LGHNA and YSLEER. CDR3 sequence reads: CASSQDIGEGYEQYF. CDR3 sequence (DNA): TGCGCCAGCAGCCAAGATATTGGGGAAGGCTACGAGCAGTACTTC.

In its sample, this clonotype was seen many times. This sequence joins TRBV7-2 and TRBJ1-1; maybe TRBD1 (5 bases). Trimming left V 4 bases short and J 0 bases short, with 15 bases between. The CDR3 length is 16 residues. Germline V gives CDR1 SGHTA, CDR2 FQGNSA. CDR3 residues: CASSSEGVTMNTEAFF. The CDR3 bases are TGTGCCAGCAGCTCAGAAGGGGTTACCATGAACACTGAAGCTTTCTTT.

The chain recombines TRBV14 with TRBJ2-3; TRBD2 matches at 7 bases. V dropped 4 bases and J dropped 14; count of bases not matched to a gene: 9. Per the germline V gene, CDR1 is SGHDN and CDR2 is FVKESK. The CDR3 spans 12 residues. The CDR3 bases are TGTGCCAGCAGCCCTTCGGGAGGATATCTGTATTTT. Translating it yields CASSPSGGYLYF.

For this clonotype: Possible read error: a much larger clone is one base away. The V gene is TRBV15, the J gene TRBJ2-7; D could derive from TRBD1 or TRBD2 (6 bases each). In germline, CDR1 is LNHNV, CDR2 YYDKDF (reference sequence). This CDR3 has 16 amino acids. The V end lost 0 bases, the J end lost 7 bases, and 19 bases lay between the germline ends. The CDR3 DNA follows: TGTGCCACCAGCAGAGATCTTGGGACAACTGGGAGGGAGCAGTACTTC. Translated: CATSRDLGTTGREQYF.

Comments on this clonotype: Just one base apart from a much larger clone, this may be a read error. For the CDR3, the DNA is TGTGCCAGCAGCTTAGCTTCGGAGATCTATAATTCACCCCTCCACTTT. It specifies CASSLASEIYNSPLHF. The V and J genes are TRBV7-2 and TRBJ1-6; D unclear. V lost 0 bases, J lost 3 bases, and 9 bases lay in between. The CDR3 spans 16 residues. Per the germline V gene, CDR1 is SGHTA and CDR2 is FQGNSA.

As for this clonotype: A much larger clone is a single base away; this may be a read error. J is TRBJ1-2 and V is TRBV7-2; no clear D. In germline, CDR1 is SGHTA, CDR2 FQGNSA. The CDR3 is made up of 12 amino acids. CDR3 in amino acids: CANSFYIYGYTF. Written as DNA, the CDR3 is TGTGCCAACAGCTTTTATATCTATGGCTACACCTTC. Filled out from reference TRBV7-2 and TRBJ1-2, the complete variable domain reads GAGVSQSPSNKVTEKGKDVELRCDPISGHTALYWYRQSLGQGLEFLIYFQGNSAPDKSGLPSDRFSAERTGGSVSTLTIQRTQQEDSAVYLCANSFYIYGYTFGSGTRLTVV.